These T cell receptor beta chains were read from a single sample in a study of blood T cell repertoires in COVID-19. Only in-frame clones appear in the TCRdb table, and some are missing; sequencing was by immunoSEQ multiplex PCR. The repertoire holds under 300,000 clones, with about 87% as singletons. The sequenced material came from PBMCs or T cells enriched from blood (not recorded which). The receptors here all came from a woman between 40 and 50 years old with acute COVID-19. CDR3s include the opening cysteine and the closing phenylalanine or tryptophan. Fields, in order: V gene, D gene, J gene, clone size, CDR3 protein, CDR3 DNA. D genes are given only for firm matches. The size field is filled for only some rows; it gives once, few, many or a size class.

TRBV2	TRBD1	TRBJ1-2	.	CASSERTGNGYTF	TGTGCCAGCAGTGAAAGGACAGGGAATGGCTACACCTTC
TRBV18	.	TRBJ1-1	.	CASSPPGGRRTEAFF	TGTGCCAGCTCACCACCGGGGGGGCGCAGGACTGAAGCTTTCTTT
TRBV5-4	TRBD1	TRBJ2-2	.	CASSVGTGGSGELFF	TGTGCCAGCAGCGTCGGGACAGGGGGCAGCGGGGAGCTGTTTTTT
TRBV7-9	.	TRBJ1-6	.	CASSPPGPPGDSPLHF	TGTGCCAGCAGTCCCCCCGGGCCCCCAGGGGACTCACCCCTCCACTTT
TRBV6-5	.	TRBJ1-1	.	CASLRNTEAFF	TGTGCCAGCCTCAGGAACACTGAAGCTTTCTTT
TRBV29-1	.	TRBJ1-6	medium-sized	CSVFGTGKKRPLHF	TGCAGCGTCTTTGGAACAGGGAAAAAAAGGCCCCTCCACTTT
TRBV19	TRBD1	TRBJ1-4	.	CASTSTGGFEKLFF	TGTGCCAGTACCTCGACAGGGGGCTTTGAAAAACTGTTTTTT
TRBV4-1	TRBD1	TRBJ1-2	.	CASSQELPGGATNYGYTF	TGCGCCAGCAGCCAAGAGCTTCCAGGGGGCGCAACGAACTATGGCTACACCTTC
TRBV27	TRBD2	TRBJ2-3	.	CASSLTPGSGRATDTQYF	TGTGCCAGCAGTTTAACCCCGGGTAGCGGGAGGGCTACAGATACGCAGTATTTT
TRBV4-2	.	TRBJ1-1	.	CASSQDRTGNTEAFF	TGTGCCAGCAGCCAAGATCGTACAGGGAACACTGAAGCTTTCTTT
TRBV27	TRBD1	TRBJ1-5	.	CASSPGTGGLQPQHF	TGTGCCAGCAGCCCCGGGACAGGGGGCTTGCAGCCCCAGCATTTT
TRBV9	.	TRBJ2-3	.	CASSLSPSTDTQYF	TGTGCCAGCAGCCTCTCTCCTAGCACAGATACGCAGTATTTT
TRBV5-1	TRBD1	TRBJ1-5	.	CASSLQGEGNQPQHF	TGCGCCAGCAGCTTACAGGGGGAGGGCAATCAGCCCCAGCATTTT
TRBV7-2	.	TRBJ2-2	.	CASSPLSGNTGELFF	TGTGCCAGCAGCCCCCTTAGCGGGAACACCGGGGAGCTGTTTTTT
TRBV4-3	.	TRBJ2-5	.	CASSQGVIAGETQYF	TGCGCCAGCAGCCAAGGTGTGATAGCCGGAGAGACCCAGTACTTC
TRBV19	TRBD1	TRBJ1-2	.	CASNRGQGGIYGYTF	TGTGCCAGTAACCGGGGACAGGGAGGAATATATGGCTACACCTTC
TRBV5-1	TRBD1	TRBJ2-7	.	CASSPGQGSYEQYF	TGCGCCAGCAGCCCTGGACAGGGCTCCTACGAGCAGTACTTC
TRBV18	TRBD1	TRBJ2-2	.	CASSPARTGPDTGELFF	TGTGCCAGCTCACCAGCGAGGACAGGGCCGGACACCGGGGAGCTGTTTTTT
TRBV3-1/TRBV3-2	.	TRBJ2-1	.	CASSQDPVSYNEQFF	TGTGCCAGCAGCCAAGACCCTGTTTCCTACAATGAGCAGTTCTTC
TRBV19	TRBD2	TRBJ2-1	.	CASSTSGSNEQFF	TGTGCCAGTAGTACTAGCGGGAGTAATGAGCAGTTCTTC
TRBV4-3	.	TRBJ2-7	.	CASSQDFGRVYEQYF	TGCGCCAGCAGCCAAGACTTCGGCAGGGTGTACGAGCAGTACTTC
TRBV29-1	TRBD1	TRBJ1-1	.	CSVRGQMNTEAFF	TGCAGCGTCCGGGGACAGATGAACACTGAAGCTTTCTTT
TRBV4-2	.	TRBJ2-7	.	CASSQDLRGHNSYEQYF	TGTGCCAGCAGCCAAGATTTGCGGGGGCATAACTCCTACGAGCAGTACTTC
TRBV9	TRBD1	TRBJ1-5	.	CASSVGEGQGVSQPQHF	TGTGCCAGCAGCGTCGGGGAGGGACAGGGGGTTTCTCAGCCCCAGCATTTT
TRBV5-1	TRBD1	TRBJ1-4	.	CASSPGGEKLFF	TGCGCCAGCAGCCCAGGGGGCGAAAAACTGTTTTTT
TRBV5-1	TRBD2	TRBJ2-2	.	CASSLALASGELFF	TGCGCCAGCAGCTTGGCACTAGCGTCTGGGGAGCTGTTTTTT
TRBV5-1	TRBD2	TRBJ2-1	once	CASSHGLAGGSEQFF	TGCGCCAGCAGCCATGGACTAGCGGGTGGTAGTGAGCAGTTCTTC
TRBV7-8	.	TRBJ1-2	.	CASSLAQGIRGSGYTF	TGTGCCAGCAGCTTAGCCCAGGGGATACGGGGCTCTGGCTACACCTTC
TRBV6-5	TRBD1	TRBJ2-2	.	CAIRRDSGTGELFF	TGTGCCATCAGAAGGGACAGCGGCACCGGGGAGCTGTTTTTT
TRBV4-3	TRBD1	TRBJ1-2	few	CASSLRTGYGYTF	TGCGCCAGCAGCCTCCGGACAGGGTATGGCTACACCTTC
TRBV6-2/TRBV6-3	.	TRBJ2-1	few	CASSSGIYNEQFF	TGTGCCAGCAGTTCCGGGATTTACAATGAGCAGTTCTTC
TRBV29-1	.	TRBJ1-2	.	CSAEPTGSNYGYTF	TGCAGCGCAGAACCGACGGGGAGTAACTATGGCTACACCTTC
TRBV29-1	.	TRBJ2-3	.	CSVETTNTQYF	TGCAGCGTTGAAACGACAAACACGCAGTATTTT
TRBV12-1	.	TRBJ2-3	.	CASSLSSGSLTDTQYF	TGTGCCAGCAGCTTATCTAGCGGGAGCCTCACAGATACGCAGTATTTT
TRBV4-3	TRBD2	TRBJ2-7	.	CASSQDVVAGGYEQYF	TGCGCCAGCAGCCAAGATGTGGTAGCGGGGGGTTACGAGCAGTACTTC
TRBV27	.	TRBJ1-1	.	CASSLGQKNTEAFF	TGTGCCAGCAGTTTGGGGCAGAAAAACACTGAAGCTTTCTTT
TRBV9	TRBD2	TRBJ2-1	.	CASSVGVGSGDQFF	TGTGCCAGCAGCGTAGGGGTGGGTAGCGGGGACCAGTTCTTC
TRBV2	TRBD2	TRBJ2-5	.	CASTSAGRETQYF	TGTGCCAGCACTTCAGCGGGACGGGAGACCCAGTACTTC
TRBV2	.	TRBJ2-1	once	CASSGGGAPGEQFF	TGTGCCAGCAGTGGTGGGGGGGCGCCCGGTGAGCAGTTCTTC
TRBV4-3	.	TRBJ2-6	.	CASSQVSGPTSGANVLTF	TGCGCCAGCAGCCAAGTTTCAGGGCCTACCTCTGGGGCCAACGTCCTGACTTTC
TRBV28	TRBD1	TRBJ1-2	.	CASSLTGILNYGYTF	TGTGCCAGCAGTTTGACAGGGATCCTCAACTATGGCTACACCTTC
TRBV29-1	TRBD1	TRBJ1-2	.	CSVGQGVNYGYTF	TGCAGCGTTGGACAGGGTGTAAACTATGGCTACACCTTC
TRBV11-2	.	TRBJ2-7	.	CASSLELGGRLNEQYF	TGTGCCAGCAGCTTAGAGCTGGGTGGGAGATTGAACGAGCAGTACTTC
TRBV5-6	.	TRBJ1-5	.	CASSFSPSSNQPQHF	TGTGCCAGCAGCTTCTCTCCCTCTAGCAATCAGCCCCAGCATTTT
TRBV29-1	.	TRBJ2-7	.	CSVGSAREQYF	TGCAGCGTCGGATCTGCGAGGGAGCAGTACTTC
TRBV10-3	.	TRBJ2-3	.	CAISEWASTDTQYF	TGTGCCATCAGCGAGTGGGCCAGCACAGATACGCAGTATTTT
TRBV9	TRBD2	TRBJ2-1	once	CASSGRQGPTSGSGEQFF	TGTGCCAGCAGCGGGAGACAGGGACCAACTAGCGGGAGCGGTGAGCAGTTCTTC
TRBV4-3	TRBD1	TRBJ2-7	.	CASSQDLGGSPYEQYF	TGCGCCAGCAGCCAAGATCTAGGGGGCTCCCCCTACGAGCAGTACTTC
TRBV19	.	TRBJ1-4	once	CASSPQFRGNEKLFF	TGTGCCAGTAGCCCACAATTCAGGGGTAATGAAAAACTGTTTTTT